Listed below are T cell receptor beta chains from one sample, sequenced in a study of blood T cell repertoires in COVID-19. The protocol was immunoSEQ multiplex PCR, while the TCRdb copy is restricted to in-frame clones and leaves out a portion. The table lists approximately 92,000 clones, roughly four fifths of them singletons. Sequences were obtained from peripheral blood. The receptors were gathered from a man aged 55-75 years with acute or convalescent COVID-19. The CDR3 runs from the conserved cysteine through the conserved F or W. The D gene is left open where the match is weak. Some rows mark clone size as missing; the rest say once, few, many or name a class of expanded clone.

V,length,size,D,J,DNA,CDR3
TRBV16,13,-,TRBD1,TRBJ2-7,TGTGCCAGCAGCCTGGACAGGGCCCTCGAGCAGTACTTC,CASSLDRALEQYF
TRBV5-1,14,-,-,TRBJ2-1,TGCGCCAGCAGCTTTATGCCCGCGGGAAATGAGCAGTTCTTC,CASSFMPAGNEQFF
TRBV5-1,13,-,-,TRBJ1-2,TGCGCCAGCAGCTTTGGGCAGAACTATGGCTACACCTTC,CASSFGQNYGYTF
TRBV27,15,-,-,TRBJ2-2,TGTGCCAGCACCTTGAGGGGGGGAAACACCGGGGAGCTGTTTTTT,CASTLRGGNTGELFF
TRBV7-2,13,few,-,TRBJ1-2,TGTGCCAGCAGCTTAGCAGCCAGGGATGGCTACACCTTC,CASSLAARDGYTF
TRBV29-1,13,-,-,TRBJ2-5,TGCAGCGTCGCTAGGGGGGGGGAAGAGACCCAGTACTTC,CSVARGGEETQYF
TRBV19,17,-,TRBD2,TRBJ2-1,TGTGCCAGTAGTAGCCTTGTAGGACTAGCGGGAGACTATGAGCAGTTCTTC,CASSSLVGLAGDYEQFF
TRBV6-2/TRBV6-3,13,few,TRBD2,TRBJ2-2,TGTGCCAGCAGCTATAGCGGGGGGCGGGAGCTGTTTTTT,CASSYSGGRELFF
TRBV5-1,15,-,TRBD1,TRBJ2-3,TGCGCCAGCAGCTTGGGAGGGGGCGGCACAGATACGCAGTATTTT,CASSLGGGGTDTQYF
TRBV19,13,few,TRBD1,TRBJ1-5,TGTGCCACGGGGGACAGGAGCAATCAGCCCCAGCATTTT,CATGDRSNQPQHF
TRBV5-8,18,-,TRBD2,TRBJ2-7,TGTGCCAGCAGCCGCATGACTAGCGGGGGGGCCCTCTCCTACGAGCAGTACTTC,CASSRMTSGGALSYEQYF
TRBV3-1/TRBV3-2,12,-,TRBD1,TRBJ1-1,TGTGCCAGCAGCCAAACAGGGGGGGAAGCTTTCTTT,CASSQTGGEAFF
TRBV18,13,-,-,TRBJ2-1,TGTGCCAGCTCTCCCGGGACTGGCAATGAGCAGTTCTTC,CASSPGTGNEQFF
TRBV7-9,13,-,TRBD2,TRBJ2-1,TGTGCCAGCAGCTTAGCGGGGACTACCGAGCAGTTCTTC,CASSLAGTTEQFF
TRBV6-4,21,-,TRBD2,TRBJ2-2,TGTGCCAGCAGTGACTTGGGGCTAGCGGGGGCCAACCGCGTCGGCACCGGGGAGCTGTTTTTT,CASSDLGLAGANRVGTGELFF
TRBV29-1,12,-,TRBD1,TRBJ1-2,TGCAGCGTTTTGGGACAGGACTATGGCTACACCTTC,CSVLGQDYGYTF
TRBV29-1,13,-,TRBD2,TRBJ2-1,TGCAGCGTTTCAGCGGGAGGGAGGAATGAGCAGTTCTTC,CSVSAGGRNEQFF
TRBV9,14,-,-,TRBJ1-5,TGTGCCAGCAGCTCTGGGGAGAGCAATCAGCCCCAGCATTTT,CASSSGESNQPQHF
TRBV4-3,15,-,-,TRBJ2-5,TGCGCCAGCAGCCAGGGCCGGACTCAACAAGAGACCCAGTACTTC,CASSQGRTQQETQYF
TRBV5-1,13,-,-,TRBJ1-2,TGCGCCAGCAGCGCGACTACCGGCTATGGCTACACCTTC,CASSATTGYGYTF
TRBV24-1,16,-,-,TRBJ2-5,TGTGCCACCAGTGATTTGGGCAGGGATTCACAAGAGACCCAGTACTTC,CATSDLGRDSQETQYF
TRBV29-1,13,-,-,TRBJ2-1,TGCAGCGTTGTTTATGTAGGGGCTGGGGAGCAGTTCTTC,CSVVYVGAGEQFF
TRBV30,18,few,TRBD1,TRBJ2-2,TGTGCCTGGAGTCCCCGAACCGGACAGGGAAAAGGAACCGGGGAGCTGTTTTTT,CAWSPRTGQGKGTGELFF
TRBV2,12,once,-,TRBJ1-4,TGTGCCAGCAGTGGGCCAGGGGAAAAACTGTTTTTT,CASSGPGEKLFF
TRBV27,14,-,-,TRBJ2-2,TGTGCCAGCAGGGGGCAGGTTAACACCGGGGAGCTGTTTTTT,CASRGQVNTGELFF
TRBV3-1/TRBV3-2,13,-,-,TRBJ1-1,TGTGCCAGCAGCTTAGGACCAGGGACTGAAGCTTTCTTT,CASSLGPGTEAFF
TRBV5-8,16,-,-,TRBJ2-2,TGTGCCAGCAGCTTGGGCGACTCTCCGAACACCGGGGAGCTGTTTTTT,CASSLGDSPNTGELFF
TRBV5-1,15,once,TRBD1,TRBJ2-3,TGCGCCAGCAGCTTGGAGGGGGCGAGCACAGATACGCAGTATTTT,CASSLEGASTDTQYF
TRBV5-8,16,-,-,TRBJ2-2,TGTGCCAGCAGCTTGTCTCTTCTAGGTAGCACCGGGGAGCTGTTTTTT,CASSLSLLGSTGELFF
TRBV5-1,15,-,TRBD2,TRBJ2-1,TGCGCCAGCCCAGCGGGGGAGCGGGAGTGGTATGAGCAGTTCTTC,CASPAGEREWYEQFF
TRBV19,15,-,TRBD1,TRBJ2-1,TGTGCCAGTAGTACCCGACAGGGGGGTAAGAATGAGCAGTTCTTC,CASSTRQGGKNEQFF
TRBV5-4,13,-,-,TRBJ2-7,TGTGCCAGCAGAAGGCAGGGGTCCGACGAGCAGTACTTC,CASRRQGSDEQYF
TRBV30,14,-,-,TRBJ1-2,TGTGCCTGGAGTCCCAGGGATGAGTCTTATGGCTACACCTTC,CAWSPRDESYGYTF
TRBV2,12,-,-,TRBJ2-1,TGTGCCAGTGGGCTGGGTCGCAATGAGCAGTTCTTC,CASGLGRNEQFF
TRBV19,14,-,TRBD1,TRBJ1-1,TGTGCCAGTAGTATAGATCTGATTGACAGGGGAGCTTTCTTT,CASSIDLIDRGAFF
TRBV25-1,18,-,TRBD1,TRBJ1-4,TGTGCCAGCAGTGAACCGTCCGGGACAGGGGCTCGCAGTGAAAAACTGTTTTTT,CASSEPSGTGARSEKLFF
TRBV11-3,14,-,-,TRBJ1-6,TGTGCCAGCAAAAGGAGCAGGGGCAGGTCACCCCTCCACTTT,CASKRSRGRSPLHF
TRBV18,13,-,-,TRBJ2-2,TGTGCCAGCTCACCACCGGAGGCCGGGGAGCTGTTTTTT,CASSPPEAGELFF
TRBV28,16,-,TRBD1,TRBJ1-2,TGTGCCAGCAGACAAACAGGGGGGTCCTCTAACTATGGCTACACCTTC,CASRQTGGSSNYGYTF
TRBV28,13,-,-,TRBJ1-1,TGTGCCAGCCGGGGATCTGCGGACACTGAAGCTTTCTTT,CASRGSADTEAFF
TRBV30,12,-,-,TRBJ1-2,TGTGCCTGGAGTGTACGAGAGAGTGGCTACACCTTC,CAWSVRESGYTF
TRBV7-3,14,-,TRBD1,TRBJ2-1,TGTGCCAGCAGCTTAACGACAGGGGACAATGAGCAGTTCTTC,CASSLTTGDNEQFF
TRBV6-5,13,-,-,TRBJ1-5,TGTGCCAGCAGTTTAGAGCTAAATCAGCCCCAGCATTTT,CASSLELNQPQHF